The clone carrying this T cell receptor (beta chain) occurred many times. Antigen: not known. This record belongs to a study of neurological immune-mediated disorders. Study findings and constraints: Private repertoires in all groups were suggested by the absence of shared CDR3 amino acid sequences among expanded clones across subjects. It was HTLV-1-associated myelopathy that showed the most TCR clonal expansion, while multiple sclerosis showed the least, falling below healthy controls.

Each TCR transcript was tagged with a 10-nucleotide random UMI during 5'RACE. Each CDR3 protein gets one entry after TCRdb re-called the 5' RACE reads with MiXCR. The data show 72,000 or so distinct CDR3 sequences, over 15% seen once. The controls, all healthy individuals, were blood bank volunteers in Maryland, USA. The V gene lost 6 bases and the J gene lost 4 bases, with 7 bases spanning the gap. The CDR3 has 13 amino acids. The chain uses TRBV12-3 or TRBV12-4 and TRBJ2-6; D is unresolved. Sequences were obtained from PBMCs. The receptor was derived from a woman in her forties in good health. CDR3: CASSLEGANVLTF. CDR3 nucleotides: TGTGCCAGCAGCCTAGAAGGGGCCAACGTCCTGACTTTC.